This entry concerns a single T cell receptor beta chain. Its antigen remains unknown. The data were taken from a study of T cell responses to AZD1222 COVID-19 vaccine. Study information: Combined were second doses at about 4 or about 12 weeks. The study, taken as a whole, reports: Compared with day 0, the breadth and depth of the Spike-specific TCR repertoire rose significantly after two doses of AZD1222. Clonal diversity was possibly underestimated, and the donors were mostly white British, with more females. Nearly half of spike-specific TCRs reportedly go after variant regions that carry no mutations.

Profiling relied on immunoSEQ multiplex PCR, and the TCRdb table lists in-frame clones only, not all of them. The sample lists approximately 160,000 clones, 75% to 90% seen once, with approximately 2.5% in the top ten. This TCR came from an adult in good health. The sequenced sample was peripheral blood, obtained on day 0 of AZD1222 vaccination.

The CDR3 reads CASSLPLAGSDTQYF. For the CDR3, the DNA is TGTGCCAGCAGCTTACCACTAGCGGGGTCGGATACGCAGTATTTT. The V call is TRBV11-2, the J call TRBJ2-3, with 10 bases fitting TRBD2. The CDR3 is made up of 15 amino acids. V dropped 2 bases and J dropped 6; count of bases not matched to a gene: 5. Per germline, CDR1 SGHAT and CDR2 FQNNGV.